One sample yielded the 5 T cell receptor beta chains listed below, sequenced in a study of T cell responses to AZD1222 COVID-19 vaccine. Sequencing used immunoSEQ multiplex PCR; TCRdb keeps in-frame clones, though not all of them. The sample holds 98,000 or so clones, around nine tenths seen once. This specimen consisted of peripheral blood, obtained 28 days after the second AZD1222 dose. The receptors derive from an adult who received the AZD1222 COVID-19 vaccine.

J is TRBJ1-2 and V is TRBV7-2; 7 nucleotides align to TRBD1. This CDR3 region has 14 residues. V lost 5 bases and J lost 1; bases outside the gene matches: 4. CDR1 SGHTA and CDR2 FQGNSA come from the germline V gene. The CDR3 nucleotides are TGTGCCAGCAGCACGGACAGGAATAACTATGGCTACACCTTC. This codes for CASSTDRNNYGYTF. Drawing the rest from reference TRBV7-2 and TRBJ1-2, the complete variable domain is GAGVSQSPSNKVTEKGKDVELRCDPISGHTALYWYRQSLGQGLEFLIYFQGNSAPDKSGLPSDRFSAERTGGSVSTLTIQRTQQEDSAVYLCASSTDRNNYGYTFGSGTRLTVV.

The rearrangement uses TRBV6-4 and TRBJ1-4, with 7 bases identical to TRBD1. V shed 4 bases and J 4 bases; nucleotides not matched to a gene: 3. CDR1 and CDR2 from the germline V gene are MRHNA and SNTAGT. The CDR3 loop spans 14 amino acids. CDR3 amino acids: CASSGQGLNEKLFF. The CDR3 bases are TGTGCCAGCAGTGGACAGGGCCTTAATGAAAAACTGTTTTTT.

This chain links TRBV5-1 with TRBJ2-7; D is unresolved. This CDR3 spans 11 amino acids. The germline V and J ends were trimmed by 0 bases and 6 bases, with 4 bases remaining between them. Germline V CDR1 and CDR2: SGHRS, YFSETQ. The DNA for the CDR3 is TGCGCCAGCAGCTTGGAAGGCGAGCAGTACTTC. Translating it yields CASSLEGEQYF. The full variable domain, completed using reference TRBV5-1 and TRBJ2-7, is KAGVTQTPRYLIKTRGQQVTLSCSPISGHRSVSWYQQTPGQGLQFLFEYFSETQRNKGNFPGRFSGRQFSNSRSEMNVSTLELGDSALYLCASSLEGEQYFGPGTRLTVT.

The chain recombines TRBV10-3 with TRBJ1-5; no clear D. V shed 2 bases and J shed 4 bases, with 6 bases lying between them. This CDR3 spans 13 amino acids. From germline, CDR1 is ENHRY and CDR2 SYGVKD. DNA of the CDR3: TGTGCCATCAGTGAGGAGTGGAATCAGCCCCAGCATTTT. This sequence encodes CAISEEWNQPQHF.

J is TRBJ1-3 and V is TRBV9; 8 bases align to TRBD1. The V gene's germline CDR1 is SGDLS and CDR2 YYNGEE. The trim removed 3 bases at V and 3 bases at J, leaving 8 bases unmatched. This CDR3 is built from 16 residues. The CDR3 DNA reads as TGTGCCAGCAGCGACCCTCAGGGGGCGCTTGGAAACACCATATATTTT. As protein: CASSDPQGALGNTIYF.